A single sample is the source of the 22 T cell receptor beta chains below, sequenced in a study of blood T cells in healthy people across ages. The second PCR ran roughly 7 to 12 cycles with a sample-barcoded 5' primer and J-beta primers. TCRdb reprocessed the 5' RACE reads with MiXCR, giving one entry per CDR3 protein. The data contain approximately 730,000 distinct CDR3 sequences, roughly 50% of them seen just once; the ten biggest clones take up around 40%. The sample comprised blood. All receptors derive from an elderly man in good health.

This chain connects TRBV9 to TRBJ1-2; D gene unclear. CDR1 is SGDLS, CDR2 YYNGEE, per germline. The ends were cut back, 2 bases at V and 2 bases at J, with 10 bases in the middle. The CDR3 spans 14 residues. Here the CDR3 reads CASSVRPTNYGYTF. Here the CDR3 DNA reads TGTGCCAGCAGCGTGAGGCCTACGAACTATGGCTACACCTTC. The full variable domain, in which reference TRBV9 and TRBJ1-2 provide the parts outside the CDR3, is DSGVTQTPKHLITATGQRVTLRCSPRSGDLSVYWYQQSLDQGLQFLIQYYNGEERAKGNILERFSAQQFPDLHSELNLSSLELGDSALYFCASSVRPTNYGYTFGSGTRLTVV.

J is TRBJ2-2 and V is TRBV29-1, with 8 nucleotides matching TRBD1. Trimming removed 6 bases from V and 2 bases from J; junction bases left unmatched: 8. This CDR3 contains 15 residues. CDR1 is SQVTM and CDR2 is ANQGSEA in the germline V gene. The DNA of the CDR3 is TGCAGCGTATCTCGCCAGGGGGCCAACACCGGGGAGCTGTTTTTT. Translating it yields CSVSRQGANTGELFF.

The genes are TRBV28 and TRBJ2-4; perhaps TRBD2 as D (6 bases). The germline V gene has CDR1 MDHEN and CDR2 SYDVKM. V was shortened by 1 base and J by 13 bases, with 17 bases between the two germline ends. CDR3 size: 14 residues. The CDR3 loop is CASSLFPGEGEQYF. The CDR3 DNA follows: TGTGCCAGCAGTTTATTTCCGGGAGAGGGAGAGCAGTACTTC.

The chain uses TRBV5-1 and TRBJ2-7, with 12 positions matching TRBD2. CDR1 is SGHRS and CDR2 is YFSETQ in the germline V gene. Germline trimming cut 3 bases from V and 5 bases from J; bases unmatched to any gene: 6. The CDR3 loop spans 15 amino acids. CDR3 sequence (DNA): TGCGCCAGCAGCTCACTGACTAGCGGGAGCAACGAGCAGTACTTC. It is translated as CASSSLTSGSNEQYF.

This clonotype was counted only a few times. The genes are TRBV9 and TRBJ2-6; D not resolved. The CDR3 contains 15 residues. Trimming cost V 4 bases and J 0 bases, with 8 bases left between them. The germline CDR1 and CDR2 sequences are SGDLS and YYNGEE. The CDR3 DNA reads as TGTGCCAGCAGCCCCAAGAGCTCTGGGGCCAACGTCCTGACTTTC. Translating gives CASSPKSSGANVLTF.

This sequence joins TRBV28 and TRBJ2-7, with D possibly being TRBD1 or TRBD2 (5 bases each). This CDR3 has 16 amino acids. Trimming took 4 bases from V and 0 from J, leaving 16 bases between them. Germline CDR1 is MDHEN and CDR2 is SYDVKM. CDR3: CASSSPGTKSSYEQYF. In DNA, the CDR3 is TGTGCCAGCAGTTCTCCCGGGACCAAAAGCTCCTACGAGCAGTACTTC.

In its sample, this clonotype was seen a few times. This chain uses TRBV12-3 or TRBV12-4 with TRBJ2-5, with a tentative D call TRBD1 (6 bases). CDR3 size: 16 residues. V was clipped by 6 bases and J by 1 base, with 18 bases between them. The CDR3: CASSSFQTGTQETQYF. CDR3 DNA sequence: TGTGCCAGCAGCAGTTTCCAAACAGGGACCCAAGAGACCCAGTACTTC.

This sequence joins TRBV27 and TRBJ2-1; D is undetermined. Per germline, CDR1 MNHEY and CDR2 SMNVEV (reference sequence). The CDR3 consists of 15 residues. V lost 2 bases, J lost 4 bases, and 12 bases lay in between. The CDR3 spells CASSLVPLAYNEQFF. The CDR3 coding sequence is TGTGCCAGCAGTTTAGTGCCCCTCGCTTACAATGAGCAGTTCTTC.

The genes are TRBV6-5 and TRBJ2-4; D remains ambiguous. The DNA end is more similar to TRBJ2-7, so the J call may be wrong. This CDR3 contains 13 residues. CDR1 MNHEY and CDR2 SVGAGI come from the germline V gene. The CDR3 reads CASSDDRTYEQYF. CDR3 DNA sequence: TGTGCCAGCAGTGACGACCGAACCTACGAGCAGTACTTC.

This clonotype has only one observation. The CDR3, as DNA: TGTGCCAGCAGCCAACAGACGATCGGGGAGCTGTTTTTT. Translated, it gives CASSQQTIGELFF. J is TRBJ2-2 and V is TRBV14; D gene unclear. V was pared by 2 bases and J by 7 bases, with 8 bases between. Per germline, CDR1 SGHDN and CDR2 FVKESK. There are 13 residues in the CDR3.

V is TRBV7-2 and J is TRBJ2-1; 10 bases are a match to TRBD2. Germline CDR1 reads SGHTA; CDR2 reads FQGNSA. CDR3 length: 14 amino acids. The ends lost 5 bases at V and 5 bases at J; junction bases unmatched: 3. CDR3 coding DNA: TGTGCCAGCAGCCAGGGACTAGCGAACAATGAGCAGTTCTTC. This codes for CASSQGLANNEQFF.

V usage is TRBV10-3 and J usage is TRBJ1-2; a possible D gene is TRBD1 (5 bases). V gave up 6 bases and J gave up 10 bases, with 24 bases separating them. Per germline, CDR1 ENHRY and CDR2 SYGVKD. The CDR3 length is 15 residues. The DNA for the CDR3 is TGTGCCATCAGGGGGCCTCCAGGGACTTATAGCGACTACACCTTC. Protein sequence: CAIRGPPGTYSDYTF.

This chain uses TRBV7-9 with TRBJ2-1; D may match TRBD1 or TRBD2 (5 bases each). CDR1 is SEHNR and CDR2 is FQNEAQ in the germline V gene (reference sequence). Trimming stripped 1 base from V and 8 bases from J, with 21 bases between. This CDR3 spans 17 amino acids. CDR3 loop: CASSLEGGHNPGDEQFF. DNA for the CDR3: TGTGCCAGCAGCTTAGAAGGAGGACATAATCCTGGGGATGAGCAGTTCTTC. The entire variable domain, with the rest obtained from reference TRBV7-9 and TRBJ2-1, is as follows: DTGVSQNPRHKITKRGQNVTFRCDPISEHNRLYWYRQTLGQGPEFLTYFQNEAQLEKSRLLSDRFSAERPKGSFSTLEIQRTEQGDSAMYLCASSLEGGHNPGDEQFFGPGTRLTVL.

The chain uses TRBV12-3 or TRBV12-4 and TRBJ2-7; D might be TRBD1 (7 bases). Trimming took off 7 bases at V and 0 bases at J, with 19 bases between the two ends. This CDR3 spans 16 amino acids. CDR3 loop: CASNRGFRGASYEQYF. The DNA for the CDR3 is TGTGCCAGCAACAGGGGTTTCAGGGGGGCCTCCTACGAGCAGTACTTC.

The chain has TRBV14 and TRBJ2-1; 10 bases line up with TRBD2. Germline CDR1 is SGHDN and CDR2 is FVKESK. Trimming took 1 base from V and 4 from J; bases not matched to a gene: 7. This CDR3 is built from 17 residues. In nucleotides, the CDR3 is TGTGCCAGCAGCCAAGCGGGAGGACTAGCGGAGTACAATGAGCAGTTCTTC. Its translation: CASSQAGGLAEYNEQFF.

J is TRBJ2-6 and V is TRBV5-1; TRBD1 is a possible D gene (6 bases). Germline-derived CDR1 and CDR2 are SGHRS and YFSETQ. The CDR3 has 15 amino acids. The V gene lost 6 bases and the J gene lost 2 bases, with 12 bases spanning the gap. The CDR3 DNA reads TGCGCCAGCACCTCACAGGGTGCTGGGGCCAACGTCCTGACTTTC. Translating it yields CASTSQGAGANVLTF.

This rearrangement joins TRBV6-5 to TRBJ1-4; D uncertain. The ends were cut back, 0 bases at V and 10 bases at J, with 6 bases in the middle. CDR3 size: 12 residues. CDR1 and CDR2 (germline): MNHEY, SVGAGI. CDR3 protein: CASSYSGGKLFF. In DNA, the CDR3 is TGTGCCAGCAGTTACTCAGGTGGAAAACTGTTTTTT.

This chain joins TRBV7-2 and TRBJ2-3, with 11 bases lining up with TRBD2. In germline, CDR1 is SGHTA, CDR2 FQGNSA. V gave up 2 bases and J gave up 2 bases; unmatched junction bases: 9. The CDR3 has 18 residues. The CDR3 region is CASSLYPRLAGPTDTQYF. CDR3 sequence (DNA): TGTGCCAGCAGCTTATATCCCAGACTAGCGGGGCCCACAGATACGCAGTATTTT.

The rearrangement uses TRBV3-1 and TRBJ1-2, with 10 nucleotides matching TRBD1. The germline gives CDR1 LGHDT, CDR2 YNNKEL (reference sequence). Unmatched junction bases numbered 8, after V lost 4 bases and J lost 6 bases. The CDR3 spans 15 residues. The CDR3 loop reads CASSRRDRGWDGYTF. The CDR3 bases are TGTGCCAGCAGCCGCCGGGACAGGGGCTGGGATGGCTACACCTTC.

This clonotype was seen more than once but under ten times. The chain is built from TRBV6-5 and TRBJ2-1; 10 positions agree with TRBD2. Germline V gives CDR1 MNHEY, CDR2 SVGAGI. The CDR3 runs to 15 residues. With 4 bases clipped from V and 5 bases from J, the junction kept 5 bases outside the gene matches. The CDR3 sequence: CASSSTGTSDNEQFF. The CDR3 DNA follows: TGTGCCAGCAGTTCAACCGGGACTAGCGACAATGAGCAGTTCTTC.

V is TRBV29-1 and J is TRBJ2-7, with D tentatively TRBD1 (5 bases). Germline CDR1 is SQVTM and CDR2 is ANQGSEA. V was clipped by 2 bases and J by 5 bases, with 10 bases between them. CDR3 length: 12 amino acids. CDR3: CSVETGDDEQYF. CDR3 bases: TGCAGCGTTGAAACAGGCGATGACGAGCAGTACTTC.

The chain employs TRBV27 and TRBJ1-4; D is unresolved. In germline, CDR1 is MNHEY, CDR2 SMNVEV (reference sequence). The CDR3 loop spans 15 amino acids. Trimming left V 5 bases short and J 2 bases short, with 12 bases between. The CDR3 DNA reads TGTGCCAGCAGTCCGCTGGCGGGTACTAATGAAAAACTGTTTTTT. Residues: CASSPLAGTNEKLFF.